Reported below is one TCR beta chain. This entry comes from a study of blood T cell repertoires in COVID-19. About the study: Whether acute or convalescent, the COVID-19 samples came from the United States, Italy and Spain.

With 2 bases clipped from V and 1 base from J, the junction kept 10 bases outside the gene matches. The CDR3 is 18 amino acids. Germline CDR1 reads MNHEY; CDR2 reads SVGEGT. Original methodology: From reference gene primer amplification, estimates of nucleated cell counts were derived. Method: immunoSEQ multiplex PCR; TCRdb's copy keeps in-frame clones and lacks some. The DNA was the basis for D and trimming; V, J and clone size are from that table. The sample lists approximately 96,000 clones; roughly 95% were seen once. Material: peripheral blood. The chain has TRBV6-2 or TRBV6-3 and TRBJ2-1, with 8 positions matching TRBD1. This TCR was recovered from a human donor with active COVID-19. The donor label of this sample is uncertain. In nucleotides, the CDR3 is TGTGCCAGCAGTTACCTGACGGGGACAGGTCGGTCCTACAATGAGCAGTTCTTC. This translates into CASSYLTGTGRSYNEQFF.